This TCR beta chain appears in the sequencing data of a study of control samples from healthy donors and cancer patients. Profiled with immunoSEQ multiplex PCR; TCRdb holds only in-frame clones, not every one. The data show 60,000 or so clones, around 96% seen once. This CDR3 is 16 amino acids long. Germline V gene lookup returns CDR1 LNHDA and CDR2 SQIVND (reference sequence). The V gene lost 9 bases and the J gene lost 5 bases, with 25 bases spanning the gap. The clonotype was recovered from a young woman in good health. Sample: blood. This chain connects TRBV19 to TRBJ1-2, with a weak D call TRBD1 (6 bases). DNA for the CDR3: TGTGCCAGCTCCTCGAACGGGGGGCTATCGAGTTATGGCTACACCTTC. The encoded protein is CASSSNGGLSSYGYTF.